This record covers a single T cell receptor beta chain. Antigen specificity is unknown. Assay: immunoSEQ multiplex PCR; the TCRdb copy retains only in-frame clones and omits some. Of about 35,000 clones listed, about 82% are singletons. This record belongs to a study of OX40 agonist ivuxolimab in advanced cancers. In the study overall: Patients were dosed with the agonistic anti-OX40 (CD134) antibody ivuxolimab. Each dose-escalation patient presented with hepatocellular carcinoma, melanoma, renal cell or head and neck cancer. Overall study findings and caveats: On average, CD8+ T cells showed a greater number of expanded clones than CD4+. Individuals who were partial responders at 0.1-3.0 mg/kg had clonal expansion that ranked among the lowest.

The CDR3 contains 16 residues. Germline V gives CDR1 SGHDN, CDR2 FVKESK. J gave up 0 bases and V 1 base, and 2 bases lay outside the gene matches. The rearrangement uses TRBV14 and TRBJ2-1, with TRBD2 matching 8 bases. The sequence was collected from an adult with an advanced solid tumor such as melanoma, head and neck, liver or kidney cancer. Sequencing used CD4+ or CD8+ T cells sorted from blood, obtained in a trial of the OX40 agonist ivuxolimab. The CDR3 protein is CASSQGLASSYNEQFF. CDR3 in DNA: TGTGCCAGCAGCCAAGGACTAGCGAGCTCCTACAATGAGCAGTTCTTC.